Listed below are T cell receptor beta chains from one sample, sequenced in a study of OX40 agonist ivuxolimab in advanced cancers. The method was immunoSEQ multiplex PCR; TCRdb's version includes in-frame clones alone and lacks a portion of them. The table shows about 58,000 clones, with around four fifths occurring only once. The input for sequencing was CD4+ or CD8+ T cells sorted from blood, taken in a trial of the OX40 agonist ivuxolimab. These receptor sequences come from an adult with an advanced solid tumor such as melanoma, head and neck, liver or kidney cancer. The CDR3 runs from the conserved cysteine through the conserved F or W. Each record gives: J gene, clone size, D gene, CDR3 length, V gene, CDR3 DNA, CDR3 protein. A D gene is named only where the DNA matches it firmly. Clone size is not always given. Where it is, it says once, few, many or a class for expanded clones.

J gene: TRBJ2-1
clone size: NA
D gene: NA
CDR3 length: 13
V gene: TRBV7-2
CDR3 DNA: TGTGCCAGCAGCTTAGACCCCCACAATGAGCAGTTCTTC
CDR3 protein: CASSLDPHNEQFF

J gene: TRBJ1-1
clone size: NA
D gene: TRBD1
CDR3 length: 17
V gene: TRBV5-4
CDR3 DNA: TGTGCCAGCAGCTTGGGACAGGGGGCTTCTATGAACACTGAAGCTTTCTTT
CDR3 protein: CASSLGQGASMNTEAFF

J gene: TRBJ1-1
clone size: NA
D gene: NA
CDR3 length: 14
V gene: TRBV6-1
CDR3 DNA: TGTGCCAGCAGTGTGACGGCCCTGAACACTGAAGCTTTCTTT
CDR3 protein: CASSVTALNTEAFF

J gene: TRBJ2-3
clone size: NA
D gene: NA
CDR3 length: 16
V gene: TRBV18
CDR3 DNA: TGTGCCAGCTCACCACAGGGCCTAGAGGGCACAGATACGCAGTATTTT
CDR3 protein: CASSPQGLEGTDTQYF

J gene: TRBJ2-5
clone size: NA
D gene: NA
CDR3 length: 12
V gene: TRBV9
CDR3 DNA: TGTGCCAGCAGCGGGGAAGGAGGGACCCAGTACTTC
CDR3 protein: CASSGEGGTQYF

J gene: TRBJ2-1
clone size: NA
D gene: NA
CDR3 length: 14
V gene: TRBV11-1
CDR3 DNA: TGTGCCAGCAGCTCACTGGACTCCCACAATGAGCAGTTCTTC
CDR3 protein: CASSSLDSHNEQFF

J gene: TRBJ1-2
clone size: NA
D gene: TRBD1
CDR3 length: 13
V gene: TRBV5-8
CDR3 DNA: TGTGCCAGCAGCTTCGACAGGGTGTCCGGCTACACCTTC
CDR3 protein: CASSFDRVSGYTF

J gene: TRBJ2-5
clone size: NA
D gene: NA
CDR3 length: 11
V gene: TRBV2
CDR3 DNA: TGTGCCAGCCTTCGCCGAGAGACCCAGTACTTC
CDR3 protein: CASLRRETQYF

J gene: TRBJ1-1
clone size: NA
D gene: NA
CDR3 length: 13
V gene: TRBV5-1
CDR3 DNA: TGCGCCAGCAGCTCGACAGAGAACACTGAAGCTTTCTTT
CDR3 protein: CASSSTENTEAFF

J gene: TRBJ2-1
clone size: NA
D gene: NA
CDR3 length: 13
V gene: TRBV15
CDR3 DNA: TGTGCCACCAGCAGAGCACTAGTCAATGAGCAGTTCTTC
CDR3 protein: CATSRALVNEQFF

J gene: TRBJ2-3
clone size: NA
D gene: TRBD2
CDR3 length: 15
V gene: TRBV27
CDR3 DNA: TGTGCCAGCTCCTTTTTGGTGGGGGGGACAGATACGCAGTATTTT
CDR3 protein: CASSFLVGGTDTQYF

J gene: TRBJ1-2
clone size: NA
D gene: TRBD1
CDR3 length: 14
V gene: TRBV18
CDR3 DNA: TGTGCCAGCTCACCCGGACAGGGTCACTATGGCTACACCTTC
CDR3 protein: CASSPGQGHYGYTF

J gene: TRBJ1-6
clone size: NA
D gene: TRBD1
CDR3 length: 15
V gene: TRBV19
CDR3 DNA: TGTGCCAGTAGCGGACAGGGGGCCCATAATTCACCCCTCCACTTT
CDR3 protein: CASSGQGAHNSPLHF

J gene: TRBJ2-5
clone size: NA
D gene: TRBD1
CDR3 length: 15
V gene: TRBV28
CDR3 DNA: TGTGCCAGCGCATGGGGCCACAGGGGATCGGAGACCCAGTACTTC
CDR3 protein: CASAWGHRGSETQYF

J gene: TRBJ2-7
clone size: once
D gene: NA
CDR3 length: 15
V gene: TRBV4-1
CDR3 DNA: TGCGCCAGCAGCCCCCAGGATCTCATTTTCAACGAGCAGTACTTC
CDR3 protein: CASSPQDLIFNEQYF

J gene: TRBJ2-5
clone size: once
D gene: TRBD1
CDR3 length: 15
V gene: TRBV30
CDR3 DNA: TGTGCCTGGAAGGGGAAGGGGGCGCTTTATGAGACCCAGTACTTC
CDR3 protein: CAWKGKGALYETQYF

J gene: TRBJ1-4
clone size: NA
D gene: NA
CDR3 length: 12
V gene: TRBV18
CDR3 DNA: TGTGCCAGCTCACCCCCCGATGAAAAACTGTTTTTT
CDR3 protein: CASSPPDEKLFF

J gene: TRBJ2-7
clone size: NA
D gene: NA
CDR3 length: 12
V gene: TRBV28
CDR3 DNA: TGTGCCAGCGGTTGGGCAACCTACGAGCAGTACTTC
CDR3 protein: CASGWATYEQYF

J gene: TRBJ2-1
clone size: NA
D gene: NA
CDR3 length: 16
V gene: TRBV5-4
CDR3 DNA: TGTGCCAGCGAAAGAGGGGGACTAAGCTCCTACAATGAGCAGTTCTTC
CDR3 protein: CASERGGLSSYNEQFF

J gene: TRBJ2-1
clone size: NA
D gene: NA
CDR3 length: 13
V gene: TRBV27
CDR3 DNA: TGTGCCAGCAGTACGGCCGGCCTCAATGAGCAGTTCTTC
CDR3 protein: CASSTAGLNEQFF

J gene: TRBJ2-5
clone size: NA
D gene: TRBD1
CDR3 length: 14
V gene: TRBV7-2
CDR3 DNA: TGTGCCAGCACCAAGGGGGCAGGCCAAGAGACCCAGTACTTC
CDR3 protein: CASTKGAGQETQYF

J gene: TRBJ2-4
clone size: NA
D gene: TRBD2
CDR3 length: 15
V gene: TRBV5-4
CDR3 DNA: TGTGCCAGCAGCAACGACGGGAGGGCAAAAAACATTCAGTACTTC
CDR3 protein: CASSNDGRAKNIQYF

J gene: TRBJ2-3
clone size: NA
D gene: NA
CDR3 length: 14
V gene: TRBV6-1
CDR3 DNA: TGTGCCATCAATGTAGCGGCCGCCGGAGATACGCAGTATTTT
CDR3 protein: CAINVAAAGDTQYF

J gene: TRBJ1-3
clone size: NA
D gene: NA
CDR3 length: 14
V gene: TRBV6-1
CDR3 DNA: TGTGCCAGCAGTGGGTGGGTCTCTGGAAACACCATATATTTT
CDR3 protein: CASSGWVSGNTIYF

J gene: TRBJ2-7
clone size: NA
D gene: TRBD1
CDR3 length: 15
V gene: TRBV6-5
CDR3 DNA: TGTGCCAGCAGTTACCGACAGGGGGCGCCATACGAGCAGTACTTC
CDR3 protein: CASSYRQGAPYEQYF

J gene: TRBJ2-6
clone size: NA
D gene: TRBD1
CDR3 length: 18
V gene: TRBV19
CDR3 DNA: TGTGCCAGTAGCGTTCCGGGACAGGGACTTTCTGGGGCCAACGTCCTGACTTTC
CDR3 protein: CASSVPGQGLSGANVLTF

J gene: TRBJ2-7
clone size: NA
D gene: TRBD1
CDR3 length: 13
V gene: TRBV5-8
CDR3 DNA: TGTGCCAGCAGCTGGGGGGACAGGGGCGAGCAGTACTTC
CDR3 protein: CASSWGDRGEQYF

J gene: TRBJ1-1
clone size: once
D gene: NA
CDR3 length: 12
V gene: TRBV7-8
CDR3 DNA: TGTGCCAGCAGCTCGGAGGGGACTGAAGCTTTCTTT
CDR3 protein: CASSSEGTEAFF

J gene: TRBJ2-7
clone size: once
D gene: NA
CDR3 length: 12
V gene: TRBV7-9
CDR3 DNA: TGTGCCAGCACTACCCTCGAACTCCCCTGGCGATTC
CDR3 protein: CASTTLELPWRF

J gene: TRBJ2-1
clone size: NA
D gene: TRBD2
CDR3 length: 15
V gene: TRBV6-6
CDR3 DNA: TGTGCCAGCAGTTATCGTAGCGGGGGGGTCAGTGAGCAGTTCTTC
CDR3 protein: CASSYRSGGVSEQFF

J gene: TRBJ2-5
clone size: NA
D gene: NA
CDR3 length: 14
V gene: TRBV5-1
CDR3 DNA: TGCGCCAGCAGCATCTCCGGACCCGAAAAGACCCAGTACTTC
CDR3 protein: CASSISGPEKTQYF

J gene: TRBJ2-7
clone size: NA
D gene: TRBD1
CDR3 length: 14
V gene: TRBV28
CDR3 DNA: TGTGCCAGCAGCTCCCCCGGGACAGGGTACGAGCAGTACTTC
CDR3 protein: CASSSPGTGYEQYF

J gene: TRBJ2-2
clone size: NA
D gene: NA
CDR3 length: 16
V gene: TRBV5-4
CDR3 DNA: TGTGCCAGCAGCTTGGGACAGGGAGGGTACACCGGGGAGCTGTTTTTT
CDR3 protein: CASSLGQGGYTGELFF

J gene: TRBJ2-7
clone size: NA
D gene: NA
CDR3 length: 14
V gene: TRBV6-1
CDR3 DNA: TGTGCAACAGGGCGGGACGTAAGCTCCTACGAGCAGTACTTC
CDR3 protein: CATGRDVSSYEQYF

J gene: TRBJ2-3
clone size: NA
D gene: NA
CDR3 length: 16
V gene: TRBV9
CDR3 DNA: TGTGCCAGCAGCGTACGGATGGGGGTCAGCACAGATACGCAGTATTTT
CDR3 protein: CASSVRMGVSTDTQYF

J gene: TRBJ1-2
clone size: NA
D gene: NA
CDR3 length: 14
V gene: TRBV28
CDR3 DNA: TGTGCCAGCAAAGTACAGCGCCTGAGGTATGGCTACACCTTC
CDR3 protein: CASKVQRLRYGYTF